Reported below is one T cell receptor (beta chain). The data stem from a study of blood T cell repertoires in COVID-19. In the study overall: Samples representing acute and convalescent COVID-19 were sourced from the United States, Italy and Spain.

TCRdb's table, derived via immunoSEQ multiplex PCR, lists solely in-frame clones and lacks some. The table has tens of thousands of clones, roughly 86% seen once. The germline CDR1 and CDR2 sequences are SNHLY and FYNNEI. The CDR3 runs 15 residues. Trimming took off 0 bases at V and 2 bases at J, with 10 bases between the two ends. V is TRBV2 and J is TRBJ2-5; D is undetermined. The sequence was obtained from a man between 70 and 80 years old with acute or convalescent COVID-19. Sample: peripheral blood. The CDR3 here is CASSEARGVQETQYF. The CDR3, as DNA: TGTGCCAGCAGTGAAGCGAGAGGAGTACAAGAGACCCAGTACTTC.